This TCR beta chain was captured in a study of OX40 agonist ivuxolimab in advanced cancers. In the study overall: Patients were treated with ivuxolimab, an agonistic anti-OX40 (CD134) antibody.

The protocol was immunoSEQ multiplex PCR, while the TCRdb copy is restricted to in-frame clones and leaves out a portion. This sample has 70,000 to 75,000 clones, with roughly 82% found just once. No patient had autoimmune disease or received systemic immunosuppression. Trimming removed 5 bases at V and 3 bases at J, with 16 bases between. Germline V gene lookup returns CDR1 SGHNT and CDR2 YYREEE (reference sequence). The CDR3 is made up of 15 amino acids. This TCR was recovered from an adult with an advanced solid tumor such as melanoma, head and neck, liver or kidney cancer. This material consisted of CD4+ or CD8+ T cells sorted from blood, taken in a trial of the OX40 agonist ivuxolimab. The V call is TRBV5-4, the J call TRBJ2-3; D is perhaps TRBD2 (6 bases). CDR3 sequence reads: CASRWGLGGTDTQYF. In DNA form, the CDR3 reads TGTGCCAGCAGATGGGGACTCGGTGGGACAGATACGCAGTATTTT.